This T cell receptor beta chain was recorded in a study of control samples from healthy donors and cancer patients (dated by TCRdb to the early 2020s). Counted from cysteine to phenylalanine, this CDR3 has 10 amino acids. The DNA shown is the 30-base CDR3, in frame from base 1. Receptors were amplified or captured by the immunoSEQ multiplex PCR assay. TCRdb limited this immuneACCESS table to in-frame rearrangements with V and J called. A share of clones is missing; checked studies link under half to unresolved V genes, and the rest is unexplained. This sample is represented by approximately 79,000 clones; approximately 91% of them were singletons. Clones ranked in the top ten supply approximately 7.2% of the sample. Points on this clone: The antigen this receptor binds is unknown. No base qualities exist here, and no much larger clone lies one base off it.

The sequence links TRBV21-1 to TRBJ2-7. TRBV21-1 is a listed pseudogene. The receptor's source is a man aged 50-60 years in good health. The sample was blood. The CDR3 amino acid sequence is: CASSKHEQYF. The nucleotide sequence is TGTGCCAGCAGCAAACACGAGCAGTACTTC.